What follows are 21 T cell receptor beta chains derived from one specimen sequenced in a study of cytomegalovirus exposure and HLA in healthy donors. 60 Vbeta and 13 Jbeta primers were used in PCR. Profiled with immunoSEQ multiplex PCR; TCRdb holds only in-frame clones, not every one. The sample yields some 200,000 clones, around 80% seen once. Specimen: PBMCs. The origin of the receptors is a man between 35 and 55 years old in good health and CMV-seronegative.

This clone was observed once. The rearrangement uses TRBV2 and TRBJ1-6; D is unresolved. Germline CDR1 reads SNHLY; CDR2 reads FYNNEI. Trimming stripped 7 bases from V and 2 bases from J, with 3 bases between. The CDR3 is 12 amino acids. CDR3 residues: CASNTYNSPLHF. The CDR3 nucleotides read TGTGCCAGCAACACCTATAATTCACCCCTCCACTTT.

The J gene is TRBJ2-3, the V gene TRBV30; the D gene is possibly TRBD2 (5 bases). The V end was cut by 3 bases, the J end by 1 base, with 14 bases between. Germline lookup yields CDR1 GTSNPN and CDR2 SVGIG (reference sequence). This CDR3 is built from 15 residues. CDR3 in amino acids: CAWSLLGEGTDTQYF. CDR3 bases: TGTGCCTGGAGCTTACTAGGTGAGGGCACAGATACGCAGTATTTT.

The V and J genes are TRBV6-5 and TRBJ1-1; TRBD1 matches at 10 bases. The V gene's germline CDR1 is MNHEY and CDR2 SVGAGI. The J segment lost 5 bases and the V segment lost 6 bases, leaving 6 bases of the junction unmatched. The CDR3 covers 14 residues. CDR3 bases: TGTGCCAGCAGGAGACAGGGGGCGTCGACTGAAGCTTTCTTT. Its translation is CASRRQGASTEAFF.

This sequence joins TRBV7-9 and TRBJ2-7, with 11 nucleotides matching TRBD2. The ends lost 0 bases at V and 4 bases at J; junction bases unmatched: 2. The CDR3 length is 15 residues. Looked up from germline, CDR1 is SEHNR and CDR2 is FQNEAQ (reference sequence). The CDR3 loop reads CASSLAGLAVYEQYF. DNA of the CDR3: TGTGCCAGCAGCTTAGCGGGACTAGCGGTTTACGAGCAGTACTTC.

V is TRBV7-9 and J is TRBJ1-1; D not certain. CDR3 length equals 14 residues. In germline, CDR1 is SEHNR, CDR2 FQNEAQ (reference sequence). V lost 0 bases and J lost 4, with 9 bases in between. The CDR3 nucleotides read TGTGCCAGCAGCTTAGCGCTGGGAGGCACTGAAGCTTTCTTT. Protein: CASSLALGGTEAFF.

This chain joins TRBV7-2 and TRBJ1-1; 7 nucleotides match TRBD1. Trimming cost V 5 bases and J 2 bases; bases outside gene matches: 2. CDR1 SGHTA and CDR2 FQGNSA come from the germline V gene. The CDR3 has 13 amino acids. The CDR3 reads CASSRDRNTEAFF. The DNA for the CDR3 is TGTGCCAGCAGCAGGGACAGAAACACTGAAGCTTTCTTT.

The chain joins TRBV7-3 to TRBJ1-1; D possibly corresponds to TRBD1 (6 bases). This CDR3 region has 14 residues. Germline CDR1 SGHTA, CDR2 FQGTGA. The V gene lost 1 base and the J gene lost 2 bases, with 8 bases spanning the gap. The CDR3 spells CASSLKQGNTEAFF. The CDR3 nucleotides read TGTGCCAGCAGCTTAAAACAGGGAAACACTGAAGCTTTCTTT.

V usage is TRBV28 and J usage is TRBJ2-7; 8 bases agree with TRBD2. Germline values: CDR1 MDHEN, CDR2 SYDVKM. The CDR3 contains 14 residues. The V and J ends lost 1 base and 3 bases, in that order; junction bases with no gene match: 2. CDR3 sequence (DNA): TGTGCCAGCAGTTTATCGGGGGGGTACTACGAGCAGTACTTC. Its translation: CASSLSGGYYEQYF.

J is TRBJ2-1 and V is TRBV19; D is unclear. The CDR3 length is 13 residues. V was shortened by 5 bases and J by 6 bases, with 11 bases between the two germline ends. The V gene's germline CDR1 is LNHDA and CDR2 SQIVND (reference sequence). CDR3 coding DNA: TGTGCCAGTAGTCTCTACCCGATCAATGAGCAGTTCTTC. Translating gives CASSLYPINEQFF.

The V and J genes are TRBV7-2 and TRBJ2-2; TRBD1 might be the D (5 bases). From germline, CDR1 is SGHTA and CDR2 FQGNSA. The CDR3 totals 13 residues. Deletions cut 5 bases from V and 4 bases from J, with 8 bases between. The CDR3 DNA reads as TGTGCCAGCAGCACCCAGGGCACCGGGGAGCTGTTTTTT. Protein sequence: CASSTQGTGELFF. The whole variable domain, remainder taken from reference TRBV7-2 and TRBJ2-2, is GAGVSQSPSNKVTEKGKDVELRCDPISGHTALYWYRQSLGQGLEFLIYFQGNSAPDKSGLPSDRFSAERTGGSVSTLTIQRTQQEDSAVYLCASSTQGTGELFFGEGSRLTVL.

The chain employs TRBV5-1 and TRBJ2-7; D may be TRBD2 (6 bases). The germline V and J ends were trimmed by 5 bases and 6 bases, with 9 bases remaining between them. Germline lookup yields CDR1 SGHRS and CDR2 YFSETQ. The CDR3 has 11 residues. DNA of the CDR3: TGCGCCAGCAGGCGGGGACGCGAGCAGTACTTC. This gives the protein CASRRGREQYF. Combining the CDR3 with reference TRBV5-1 and TRBJ2-7 gives the whole variable domain KAGVTQTPRYLIKTRGQQVTLSCSPISGHRSVSWYQQTPGQGLQFLFEYFSETQRNKGNFPGRFSGRQFSNSRSEMNVSTLELGDSALYLCASRRGREQYFGPGTRLTVT.

This chain connects TRBV7-9 to TRBJ2-5, with a tentative D call TRBD2 (7 bases). The DNA matches TRBJ2-7 better at its end, which makes the J call doubtful. CDR3 size: 14 residues. Germline-derived CDR1 and CDR2 are SEHNR and FQNEAQ (reference sequence). CDR3 loop: CASSLGGAQNEQYF. In DNA form, the CDR3 reads TGTGCCAGCAGCTTGGGGGGGGCGCAAAACGAGCAGTACTTC.

The chain joins TRBV21-1 to TRBJ1-4; no DNA check was done on the table's D call, TRBD1. TRBV21-1 is a known pseudogene. This CDR3 spans 23 amino acids. CDR3 DNA sequence: TGTGCCAGCAGCAAGGGGGTGCCGGGACACAGGTCATCAGTGGTTGAGATGGATGAAAAACTGTTTTTT. It encodes CASSKGVPGHRSSVVEMDEKLFF.

The J gene is TRBJ1-1, the V gene TRBV4-3, with a tentative D call TRBD1 (5 bases). Germline-derived CDR1 and CDR2 are LGHNA and YSLEER. This CDR3 region has 15 residues. Trimming removed 1 base from V and 4 bases from J, with 13 bases in between. CDR3: CASSQARGVGTEAFF. The CDR3 bases are TGCGCCAGCAGCCAAGCCCGGGGGGTGGGCACTGAAGCTTTCTTT.

The V call is TRBV6-4, the J call TRBJ2-1, with TRBD2 identical over 8 bases. This CDR3 contains 14 residues. Trimming cost V 5 bases and J 9 bases; bases outside gene matches: 9. The germline V gene has CDR1 MRHNA and CDR2 SNTAGT. CDR3 protein: CASSYPGGGGEQFF. In nucleotides, the CDR3 is TGTGCCAGCAGTTACCCGGGGGGGGGAGGTGAGCAGTTCTTC.

The V call is TRBV7-9, the J call TRBJ2-1; TRBD2 matches 8 bases. The trim removed 7 bases at V and 5 bases at J, leaving 4 bases unmatched. Germline values: CDR1 SEHNR, CDR2 FQNEAQ (reference sequence). This CDR3 region has 13 residues. As DNA, the CDR3 is TGTGCCAGCACCCTAGCGGGCCACAATGAGCAGTTCTTC. It encodes CASTLAGHNEQFF.

The rearrangement links TRBV6-1 to TRBJ2-3, with D maybe TRBD2 (5 bases). The germline CDR1 and CDR2 sequences are MNHNS and SASEGT. V was shortened by 3 bases and J by 6 bases, with 10 bases between the two germline ends. This CDR3 is 13 amino acids long. For the CDR3, the DNA is TGTGCCAGCAGTGACTCGGGGTTGGATACGCAGTATTTT. It yields the protein CASSDSGLDTQYF.

This chain connects TRBV5-8 to TRBJ2-1; TRBD2 matches 11 bases. Germline values: CDR1 SGHTS, CDR2 YDEGEE. The V segment lost 2 bases and the J segment 2 bases; nucleotides outside the gene matches: 3. This CDR3 has 16 amino acids. Here the CDR3 DNA reads TGTGCCAGCAGCTTCCTAGCGGGGGGTACCTACAATGAGCAGTTCTTC. As protein: CASSFLAGGTYNEQFF. Supplemented by reference TRBV5-8 and TRBJ2-1, the full variable domain reads EAGVTQSPTHLIKTRGQQATLRCSPISGHTSVYWYQQALGLGLQFLLWYDEGEERNRGNFPPRFSGRQFPNYSSELNVNALELEDSALYLCASSFLAGGTYNEQFFGPGTRLTVL.

The gene calls are TRBV14 and TRBJ2-3, with TRBD2 as a possible D gene (6 bases). CDR3 length: 14 residues. The germline gives CDR1 SGHDN, CDR2 FVKESK. V lost 2 bases and J lost 6, with 12 bases in between. The CDR3 region has the DNA TGTGCCAGCAGCCAATGGGGACTTGGTGATACGCAGTATTTT. This translates into CASSQWGLGDTQYF.

J is TRBJ2-7 and V is TRBV7-9, with a weak D call TRBD1 (6 bases). The CDR3 loop spans 15 amino acids. Trimming removed 1 base at V and 6 bases at J, with 16 bases between. Looked up from germline, CDR1 is SEHNR and CDR2 is FQNEAQ (reference sequence). The CDR3 protein is CASSLGAGTLGEQYF. The CDR3 nucleotides are TGTGCCAGCAGCTTAGGGGCAGGGACACTCGGCGAGCAGTACTTC.

This rearrangement joins TRBV19 to TRBJ2-7; D is unresolved. The V end was cut by 5 bases, the J end by 7 bases, with 21 bases between. The CDR3 is made up of 15 amino acids. In germline, CDR1 is LNHDA, CDR2 SQIVND (reference sequence). CDR3 protein: CASSPNSSPTSEQYF. The CDR3 DNA is TGTGCCAGTAGTCCTAACAGCTCTCCTACGAGTGAGCAGTACTTC.